The 24 T cell receptor beta chains presented below share a single source sample, sequenced in a study of shared clonotypes between healthy human individuals. Profiled with immunoSEQ multiplex PCR; TCRdb holds only in-frame clones, not every one. This table holds roughly 2,500,000 clones, approximately 93% found once. The sequencing sample was made of naive CD4+ T cells from PBMCs. The subset denotes: CD45RA+ positively selected. The origin of the receptors is a man between 18 and 29 years old in good health. Some clones in this sample may be carry-over from other donors' samples.

The J gene is TRBJ2-7, the V gene TRBV4-3; tentatively, D is TRBD1 or TRBD2 (5 bases each). CDR1 and CDR2 from the germline V gene are LGHNA and YSLEER. V lost 0 bases and J 2 bases, leaving 14 bases between the germline ends. The CDR3 is 16 residues long. The CDR3 DNA is TGCGCCAGCAGCCAAGAAGGCTCGGGACGGACCTACGAGCAGTACTTC. Its translation is CASSQEGSGRTYEQYF.

The chain recombines TRBV14 with TRBJ1-1; 7 nucleotides line up with TRBD1. The CDR3 length is 14 residues. Germline CDR1 SGHDN, CDR2 FVKESK. Losses at the gene ends were 4 bases for V and 4 bases for J; bases not matched to a gene: 6. CDR3 DNA: TGTGCCAGCAGCCGACAGGGTGGGGGCACTGAAGCTTTCTTT. Its translation is CASSRQGGGTEAFF.

This chain uses TRBV11-2 with TRBJ2-3; 14 bases map to TRBD2. The CDR3 extends over 17 amino acids. Germline loops: CDR1 SGHAT, CDR2 FQNNGV. Trimming removed 5 bases from V and 5 bases from J; junction bases left unmatched: 9. CDR3 region: CASSPIGTSGRKDTQYF. CDR3 DNA sequence: TGTGCCAGCAGCCCTATCGGGACTAGCGGGAGAAAAGATACGCAGTATTTT.

On this clone itself: The same CDR3 arises from other DNA sequences in this sample as well. This chain connects TRBV5-1 to TRBJ2-2; 13 nucleotides match TRBD2. Looked up from germline, CDR1 is SGHRS and CDR2 is YFSETQ. V was pared by 5 bases and J by 0 bases, with 7 bases of the junction left unmatched. This CDR3 has 18 amino acids. The CDR3 DNA sequence: TGCGCCAGCAGTCCACTAGCGGGAGGGTCCCCGAACACCGGGGAGCTGTTTTTT. Its protein is CASSPLAGGSPNTGELFF.

The V gene is TRBV11-2, the J gene TRBJ2-2; no firm D call. V was trimmed by 6 bases and J by 2 bases, leaving 4 bases between them. The CDR3 extends over 12 amino acids. Germline V gives CDR1 SGHAT, CDR2 FQNNGV. This chain's CDR3 is CASRFNTGELFF. DNA of the CDR3: TGTGCCAGCAGATTCAACACCGGGGAGCTGTTTTTT.

About this clone itself: Other DNA sequences from this sample encode an identical CDR3 as well. This chain connects TRBV30 to TRBJ2-3, with D unresolved. This CDR3 comprises 15 residues. Germline V gene data show CDR1 as GTSNPN and CDR2 as SVGIG (reference sequence). The ends were cut back, 0 bases at V and 0 bases at J, with 10 bases in the middle. The CDR3 sequence: CAWSVGRLSTDTQYF. The DNA of the CDR3 is TGTGCCTGGAGTGTAGGTCGGCTGAGCACAGATACGCAGTATTTT. Variable domain in full (rest from reference TRBV30 and TRBJ2-3): SQTIHQWPATLVQPVGSPLSLECTVEGTSNPNLYWYRQAAGRGLQLLFYSVGIGQISSEVPQNLSASRPQDRQFILSSKKLLLSDSGFYLCAWSVGRLSTDTQYFGPGTRLTVL.

The chain carries TRBV5-4 and TRBJ2-5; 9 bases fit TRBD2. Germline-derived CDR1 and CDR2 are SGHNT and YYREEE (reference sequence). This CDR3 spans 14 amino acids. Losses at the gene ends were 3 bases for V and 5 bases for J; bases not matched to a gene: 5. CDR3: CASSSAGGWETQYF. The CDR3 bases are TGTGCCAGCAGCTCGGCGGGAGGGTGGGAGACCCAGTACTTC.

CDR3 DNA: TGTGCCAGCAGCAACTCGAACATGAACACTGAAGCTTTCTTT. It is translated as CASSNSNMNTEAFF. The chain links TRBV7-3 to TRBJ1-1; D ambiguous. The ends were cut back, 5 bases at V and 0 bases at J, with 10 bases in the middle. This CDR3 is built from 14 residues. Per germline, CDR1 SGHTA and CDR2 FQGTGA.

This sequence joins TRBV30 and TRBJ2-2; D is possibly TRBD1 (5 bases). CDR3 length equals 14 residues. Per germline, CDR1 GTSNPN and CDR2 SVGIG (reference sequence). V was clipped by 2 bases and J by 0 bases, with 7 bases between them. CDR3 amino acids: CAWSRGTNTGELFF. CDR3 sequence (DNA): TGTGCCTGGAGTAGGGGTACGAACACCGGGGAGCTGTTTTTT.

The chain is built from TRBV7-9 and TRBJ1-2, with 8 bases fitting TRBD1. This CDR3 is 13 amino acids long. CDR1 and CDR2 from the germline V gene are SEHNR and FQNEAQ (reference sequence). V lost 4 bases to trimming and J lost 4 bases; unmatched junction nucleotides: 2. The CDR3 here is CASSYGQGYGYTF. The CDR3 DNA reads TGTGCCAGCAGCTATGGACAGGGCTATGGCTACACCTTC.

For this clone: Other DNA sequences from this sample encode an identical CDR3 as well. The rearrangement uses TRBV28 and TRBJ2-7; 8 nucleotides match TRBD2. Looked up from germline, CDR1 is MDHEN and CDR2 is SYDVKM. The ends lost 6 bases at V and 0 bases at J; junction bases unmatched: 7. The CDR3 sequence is 15 residues long. The CDR3 DNA reads as TGTGCCAGCAGCCCCGGGGGGGGGCGCTCCTACGAGCAGTACTTC. Translating it yields CASSPGGGRSYEQYF.

The table lists this clone with a few counts. The chain links TRBV21-1 to TRBJ2-7. TRBV21-1 represents a pseudogene. The CDR3 has 11 residues. The CDR3, as DNA: TGTGCCAGCAGCCCGATCTACGAGCAGTACTTC. As protein: CASSPIYEQYF.

This chain joins TRBV27 and TRBJ1-2; the D gene is possibly TRBD1 (5 bases). The V gene's germline CDR1 is MNHEY and CDR2 SMNVEV (reference sequence). CDR3 length: 14 residues. Between the trimmed V and J ends, which lost 5 bases and 5 bases, there was a span of 15 bases. The CDR3 DNA reads TGTGCCAGCAGTGCAGCTACAGGTCTTTATGGCTACACCTTC. This gives the protein CASSAATGLYGYTF.

This sequence joins TRBV28 and TRBJ2-3; D not resolved. The ends were cut back, 6 bases at V and 2 bases at J, with 9 bases in the middle. Germline lookup yields CDR1 MDHEN and CDR2 SYDVKM. This CDR3 has 13 amino acids. CDR3 sequence (DNA): TGTGCCAGCAGCTGGACGGTCACAGATACGCAGTATTTT. It specifies CASSWTVTDTQYF.

V and J are TRBV19 and TRBJ2-2, with 10 bases fitting TRBD2. This CDR3 has 16 amino acids. Germline loops: CDR1 LNHDA, CDR2 SQIVND (reference sequence). The trim removed 3 bases at V and 6 bases at J, leaving 7 bases unmatched. The DNA for the CDR3 is TGTGCCAGTAGTATTTGGTCTAGCGGGAGATCCGGGGAGCTGTTTTTT. Encoded protein: CASSIWSSGRSGELFF.

The sample holds one count of this clone. The V and J genes are TRBV28 and TRBJ2-3; D unresolved. Germline loops: CDR1 MDHEN, CDR2 SYDVKM. Trimming left V 7 bases short and J 1 base short, with 9 bases between. This CDR3 region has 13 residues. CDR3 region: CASTRVRTDTQYF. The CDR3 nucleotides are TGTGCCAGCACAAGGGTCCGCACAGATACGCAGTATTTT. The variable domain in full, completed from reference TRBV28 and TRBJ2-3, reads DVKVTQSSRYLVKRTGEKVFLECVQDMDHENMFWYRQDPGLGLRLIYFSYDVKMKEKGDIPEGYSVSREKKERFSLILESASTNQTSMYLCASTRVRTDTQYFGPGTRLTVL.

The rearrangement joins TRBV5-6 to TRBJ2-2, with 8 positions matching TRBD2. Germline V gene sequence: CDR1 SGHDT, CDR2 YYEEEE. The J segment lost 4 bases and the V segment lost 5 bases, leaving 10 bases of the junction unmatched. The CDR3 contains 16 residues. The CDR3 DNA reads as TGTGCCAGCAGACCGTTCAGCGGGAGTTCCACCGGGGAGCTGTTTTTT. Translation: CASRPFSGSSTGELFF.

The V call is TRBV6-1, the J call TRBJ2-3, with TRBD2 matching 9 bases. This CDR3 has 19 residues. Germline V gene lookup returns CDR1 MNHNS and CDR2 SASEGT. J lost 3 bases, V lost 2 bases, and 15 bases had no gene match. The CDR3 loop is CASSERRVRLAGTTDTQYF. The CDR3 DNA follows: TGTGCCAGCAGTGAACGGAGGGTAAGGCTAGCGGGAACGACAGATACGCAGTATTTT.

The chain uses TRBV28 and TRBJ1-2, with D uncertain. The germline V and J ends were trimmed by 3 bases and 4 bases, with 12 bases remaining between them. The CDR3 totals 14 residues. CDR1 and CDR2 from the germline V gene are MDHEN and SYDVKM. Here the CDR3 reads CASSFGSEVYGYTF. Written as DNA, the CDR3 is TGTGCCAGCAGTTTTGGAAGTGAGGTCTATGGCTACACCTTC.

V is TRBV19 and J is TRBJ1-1; tentatively, D is TRBD1 (5 bases). Trimming shortened V by 5 bases and J by 0 bases, and 16 bases separated the two germline ends. CDR1 and CDR2 from the germline V gene are LNHDA and SQIVND (reference sequence). The CDR3 is 16 residues long. The DNA of the CDR3 is TGTGCCAGTAGTCTTCGACCGGGACCCTTGAACACTGAAGCTTTCTTT. Translating gives CASSLRPGPLNTEAFF.

This rearrangement joins TRBV28 to TRBJ2-1, with TRBD2 matching over 12 bases. This CDR3 is built from 16 residues. Germline CDR1 and CDR2: MDHEN and SYDVKM. After removal of 6 bases from V and 9 bases from J, the junction contained 12 bases not matched to a gene. CDR3 residues: CASRSRPSGRAGEQFF. The CDR3 DNA follows: TGTGCCAGCAGGTCGCGACCTAGCGGGAGGGCCGGTGAGCAGTTCTTC. Full variable domain (outside the CDR3, taken from reference TRBV28 and TRBJ2-1): DVKVTQSSRYLVKRTGEKVFLECVQDMDHENMFWYRQDPGLGLRLIYFSYDVKMKEKGDIPEGYSVSREKKERFSLILESASTNQTSMYLCASRSRPSGRAGEQFFGPGTRLTVL.

The chain uses TRBV18 and TRBJ2-7; D gene uncertain. This CDR3 has 14 amino acids. Trimming left V 4 bases short and J 2 bases short, with 12 bases between. Per germline, CDR1 KGHSH and CDR2 LQKENI. CDR3 amino acids: CASSLERVPYEQYF. CDR3 sequence (DNA): TGTGCCAGCTCACTGGAAAGGGTGCCCTACGAGCAGTACTTC.

The chain links TRBV28 to TRBJ1-5, with 9 bases matching TRBD1. The V segment lost 6 bases and the J segment 0 bases; nucleotides outside the gene matches: 12. This CDR3 has 18 residues. Germline V gene sequence: CDR1 MDHEN, CDR2 SYDVKM. The CDR3 sequence: CASRPLWWDRVSNQPQHF. The CDR3 coding sequence is TGTGCCAGCAGACCACTTTGGTGGGACAGGGTTAGCAATCAGCCCCAGCATTTT.

The chain recombines TRBV27 with TRBJ1-6; D gene uncertain. This CDR3 is built from 13 residues. The germline CDR1 and CDR2 sequences are MNHEY and SMNVEV (reference sequence). Trimming stripped 2 bases from V and 5 bases from J, with 4 bases between. In DNA form, the CDR3 reads TGTGCCAGCAGTTTAATCGATAATTCACCCCTCCACTTT. Translated: CASSLIDNSPLHF.